Below, 5 T cell receptor beta chains from the same sample are listed, as sequenced in a study of regulatory T cells in long-lasting Graves disease. CDR3 regions were amplified by Arm-PCR using iRepertoire HTBI primers to build TCR beta libraries. MiXCR, run by TCRdb on the multiplex PCR reads, gives a single entry per CDR3 protein. The sample consists of 300,000 to 400,000 distinct CDR3 sequences, 15% to 19% of them appearing once. Time point specified: newly diagnosed GD, antithyroid drugs for less than 3 months. Construction of the TCR library relied on RNA isolated from PBMCs. Specimen: peripheral blood mononuclear cells (PBMCs), collected at new diagnosis, from a patient treated with antithyroid drugs. The receptors derive from a female donor with Graves disease.

In this sample, this clonotype turned up many times. The chain carries TRBV4-1 and TRBJ1-1, with unresolved D. CDR3 size: 14 residues. V was clipped by 2 bases and J by 0 bases, with 7 bases between them. Looked up from germline, CDR1 is MGHRA and CDR2 is YSYEKL. This CDR3 reads CASSQITLNTEAFF. The CDR3 DNA is TGCGCCAGCAGCCAAATAACACTGAACACTGAAGCTTTCTTT.

This clonotype has ten or more counts. V and J are TRBV7-6 and TRBJ1-2; D is perhaps TRBD1 (6 bases). The ends were cut back, 1 base at V and 13 bases at J, with 19 bases in the middle. The CDR3 has 14 amino acids. From germline, CDR1 is SGHVS and CDR2 FNYEAQ. DNA for the CDR3: TGTGCCAGCAGCTTAGGTGGGGGGCTCCAGGAGGTCACCTTC. It yields the protein CASSLGGGLQEVTF. Full variable domain (remainder filled in from reference TRBV7-6 and TRBJ1-2): GAGVSQSPRYKVTKRGQDVALRCDPISGHVSLYWYRQALGQGPEFLTYFNYEAQQDKSGLPNDRFSAERPEGSISTLTIQRTEQRDSAMYRCASSLGGGLQEVTFGSGTRLTVV.

This clonotype was detected ten times or more. A junction boundary mismatches the germline segment, possibly from a read error. This chain links TRBV5-1 with TRBJ1-1, with D possibly TRBD1 on 6 matching bases. The CDR3 is made up of 14 amino acids. Germline V gives CDR1 SGHRS, CDR2 YFSETQ. The DNA for the CDR3 is TGTGCCAGCAGCACCGGGACACCTTTCTCTGAAGCTTTCTTT. Residues: CASSTGTPFSEAFF.

This clonotype has a count of ten or more. J is TRBJ1-1 and V is TRBV6-1; 10 bases line up with TRBD1. This CDR3 is 19 amino acids long. The V segment lost 5 bases and the J segment 0 bases; nucleotides outside the gene matches: 15. Per the germline V gene, CDR1 is MNHNS and CDR2 is SASEGT. CDR3 protein: CASSPRTGTGVRMNTEAFF. The CDR3 DNA is TGTGCCAGCAGTCCGAGGACCGGGACAGGGGTCCGGATGAACACTGAAGCTTTCTTT.

There are many counts of this clonotype. The rearrangement uses TRBV7-9 and TRBJ2-7; TRBD1 agrees at 9 bases. The germline CDR1 and CDR2 sequences are SEHNR and FQNEAQ (reference sequence). The CDR3 runs to 15 residues. The V and J ends lost 5 bases and 1 base, in that order; junction bases with no gene match: 6. CDR3: CASSTGQGRSYEQYF. The CDR3 bases are TGTGCCAGCAGCACGGGACAGGGTAGGTCCTACGAGCAGTACTTC. The variable domain in full, with the rest retrieved from reference TRBV7-9 and TRBJ2-7, is DTGVSQNPRHKITKRGQNVTFRCDPISEHNRLYWYRQTLGQGPEFLTYFQNEAQLEKSRLLSDRFSAERPKGSFSTLEIQRTEQGDSAMYLCASSTGQGRSYEQYFGPGTRLTVT.